This T cell receptor (beta chain) is from a study of Ad26.COV2.S vaccination and SARS-CoV-2 variants. Whole-study results and caveats: People who got the vaccine had more spike-specific TCR breadth than people who got placebo.

Assay: immunoSEQ multiplex PCR; the TCRdb copy retains only in-frame clones and omits some. This sample yields some 390,000 clones, of which approximately 90% are seen a single time; around 3.4% belongs to the top ten. There are a few counts of this clone. The antigen is not known. As for treatment: over 15 received Ad26.COV2.S at low or high dose, single or two shots; 5 received placebo; per-sample allocation not given. Samples were taken on day 63 after the first vaccine or placebo injection. The vaccine delivered Wuhan-strain SARS-CoV-2 spike through an Ad26 vector. Germline V lookup: CDR1 MGHRA, CDR2 YSYEKL. Trimming took off 0 bases at V and 6 bases at J, with 15 bases between the two ends. CDR3 size: 15 residues.

This receptor was identified in a person between 18 and 59 years old who received the Ad26.COV2.S COVID-19 vaccine or a placebo. This specimen consisted of peripheral blood, obtained in a trial of Ad26.COV2.S vaccine versus placebo. V gene TRBV4-1 combines with J gene TRBJ2-7, with a tentative D call TRBD1 (5 bases). The CDR3 is CASSQEGQGGAEQYF. DNA for the CDR3: TGCGCCAGCAGCCAAGAGGGGCAGGGTGGGGCCGAGCAGTACTTC.